What follows are 28 T cell receptor beta chains derived from one specimen sequenced in a study of siplizumab effects on memory and regulatory T cells. Profiling relied on immunoSEQ multiplex PCR, and the TCRdb table lists in-frame clones only, not all of them. The sample holds about 6,500 clones, about 60% seen once. The sequencing input was effector memory CD8+ T cells sorted from blood. Subset noted: unstimulated CD8+ effector memory T cells. The receptors shown here come from a human donor in good health.

The chain recombines TRBV19 with TRBJ2-7; D may be TRBD1 (6 bases). The CDR3 loop spans 15 amino acids. Germline V CDR1 and CDR2: LNHDA, SQIVND (reference sequence). Trimming left V 5 bases short and J 0 bases short, with 14 bases between. CDR3 sequence (DNA): TGTGCCAGTAGTCCGGACAGTATTAGCTCCTACGAGCAGTACTTC. Its translation is CASSPDSISSYEQYF.

This clone is a singleton in its sample. The chain joins TRBV6-1 to TRBJ1-6, with 8 bases lining up with TRBD1. The trim removed 9 bases at V and 5 bases at J, leaving 3 bases unmatched. The CDR3 is 13 residues long. Germline-derived CDR1 and CDR2 are MNHNS and SASEGT. The CDR3 nucleotides read TGTGCCAGTATGGACAGGGATAATTCACCCCTCCACTTT. It yields the protein CASMDRDNSPLHF.

The rearrangement links TRBV6-5 to TRBJ2-7; TRBD2 might be the D (6 bases). In germline, CDR1 is MNHEY, CDR2 SVGAGI. V lost 0 bases to trimming and J lost 3 bases, with 12 bases between them. The length of the CDR3 is 15 residues. The CDR3 DNA is TGTGCCAGCAGTTACTCCTCGGGGGACCACTACGAGCAGTACTTC. Amino acid sequence: CASSYSSGDHYEQYF.

The rearrangement links TRBV19 to TRBJ2-2; no clear D. This CDR3 has 13 residues. CDR1 is LNHDA, CDR2 SQIVND, per germline (reference sequence). Trimming removed 3 bases from V and 4 bases from J, with 6 bases in between. The CDR3 reads CASSIGFTGELFF. In DNA form, the CDR3 reads TGTGCCAGTAGTATTGGATTCACCGGGGAGCTGTTTTTT.

The V call is TRBV10-2, the J call TRBJ2-2, with D possibly matching TRBD1 (5 bases). Germline values: CDR1 WSHSY, CDR2 SAAADI. The germline V and J ends were trimmed by 5 bases and 4 bases, with 11 bases remaining between them. This CDR3 is built from 14 residues. The CDR3 DNA reads TGCGCCAGCAGTCGGTTCAGGGCCACCGGGGAGCTGTTTTTT. Translating gives CASSRFRATGELFF.

This chain joins TRBV5-5 and TRBJ1-5, with a weak D call TRBD1 (6 bases). This CDR3 is built from 14 residues. Germline loops: CDR1 SGHKS, CDR2 YYEKEE (reference sequence). Trimming shortened V by 4 bases and J by 7 bases, and 15 bases separated the two germline ends. CDR3 nucleotide sequence: TGTGCCAGCAGCCCCTCCAGGGGAGCCCAGCCCCAGCATTTT. Translation: CASSPSRGAQPQHF.

This clone was seen a single time. This chain joins TRBV6-5 and TRBJ2-3, with a tentative D call TRBD1 (6 bases). Per germline, CDR1 MNHEY and CDR2 SVGAGI. This CDR3 has 14 amino acids. Trimming shortened V by 8 bases and J by 0 bases, and 12 bases separated the two germline ends. CDR3 sequence (DNA): TGTGCCAGCGCCTCAGGGGCAAGCACAGATACGCAGTATTTT. Translating gives CASASGASTDTQYF.

This clone appeared once. V is TRBV30 and J is TRBJ2-7; weak D call: TRBD2 (6 bases). Per germline, CDR1 GTSNPN and CDR2 SVGIG (reference sequence). The germline V and J ends were trimmed by 3 bases and 3 bases, with 12 bases remaining between them. The CDR3 sequence is 13 residues long. CDR3 sequence (DNA): TGTGCCTGGAGGTGGGGGGATGGCTACGAGCAGTACTTC. Translation gives CAWRWGDGYEQYF.

This clone has a handful of counts. Other DNA sequences from this sample encode an identical CDR3 as well. The chain has TRBV6-5 and TRBJ1-1, with D unresolved. The V end was cut by 2 bases, the J end by 2 bases, with 3 bases between. The length of the CDR3 is 12 residues. The germline gives CDR1 MNHEY, CDR2 SVGAGI. Here the CDR3 reads CASSYPNTEAFF. As DNA, the CDR3 is TGTGCCAGCAGTTACCCAAACACTGAAGCTTTCTTT.

The chain employs TRBV27 and TRBJ2-5; 10 bases match TRBD2. The V gene end was trimmed by 5 bases and the J gene end by 6 bases; junction bases not matched to a gene: 9. This CDR3 is built from 15 residues. CDR1 and CDR2 from the germline V gene are MNHEY and SMNVEV (reference sequence). This chain's CDR3 is CASSPSAGGYKTQYF. The CDR3 DNA is TGTGCCAGCAGTCCCTCAGCGGGGGGGTACAAGACCCAGTACTTC.

The rearrangement uses TRBV7-9 and TRBJ2-1; D gene uncertain. Germline lookup yields CDR1 SEHNR and CDR2 FQNEAQ (reference sequence). Trimming left V 5 bases short and J 3 bases short, with 11 bases between. The CDR3 extends over 14 amino acids. The CDR3 nucleotides are TGTGCCAGCAGCCCCGAGGCGAGCTACAATGAGCAGTTCTTC. Translating gives CASSPEASYNEQFF.

The chain employs TRBV6-5 and TRBJ1-4; maybe TRBD1 (5 bases). The germline V gene has CDR1 MNHEY and CDR2 SVGAGI. V lost 5 bases, J lost 7 bases, and 17 bases lay in between. The CDR3 is 15 residues long. The CDR3 region has the DNA TGTGCCAGCAGTCTCTCGGGAGGGGCGAGTGAAAAACTGTTTTTT. Its protein product is CASSLSGGASEKLFF.

Within the sample, this clone is medium-sized (0.01 to 0.1%). DNA of the CDR3: TGTGCCAGCAGTGAAAAGTCCTCTGGGGCCAACGTCCTGACTTTC. This gives the protein CASSEKSSGANVLTF. The rearrangement links TRBV6-1 to TRBJ2-6; no clear D. Trimming left V 2 bases short and J 0 bases short, with 5 bases between. There are 15 residues in the CDR3. Germline loops: CDR1 MNHNS, CDR2 SASEGT.

V usage is TRBV28 and J usage is TRBJ2-3; TRBD2 matches 13 bases. Germline CDR1 and CDR2: MDHEN and SYDVKM. This CDR3 has 18 amino acids. The junction had 7 bases not matched to a gene; V was cut back by 4 bases and J by 0 bases. CDR3 nucleotides: TGTGCCAGCAGTTCCGGGACTAGCGGGGTCTTTAGCACAGATACGCAGTATTTT. It codes for CASSSGTSGVFSTDTQYF.

In DNA, the CDR3 is TGTGCCAGCAGTGCAACCGGGACTAAAGAGACCCAGTACTTC. Its translation: CASSATGTKETQYF. This sequence joins TRBV7-8 and TRBJ2-5, with 7 bases aligning to TRBD2. The V gene's germline CDR1 is SGHVS and CDR2 FQNEAQ. This CDR3 comprises 14 residues. After removal of 6 bases from V and 3 bases from J, the junction contained 7 bases not matched to a gene.

In DNA form, the CDR3 reads TGTGCCAGCAGCTTGGGTCAGACCTATGGCTACACCTTC. The encoded protein is CASSLGQTYGYTF. The chain carries TRBV5-8 and TRBJ1-2; D ambiguous. The CDR3 contains 13 residues. V lost 0 bases and J lost 4, with 7 bases in between. Germline V gene sequence: CDR1 SGHTS, CDR2 YDEGEE.

The J gene is TRBJ2-3, the V gene TRBV4-2; 8 nucleotides match TRBD2. This CDR3 region has 17 residues. From germline, CDR1 is LGHNA and CDR2 YNFKEQ. The V gene end was trimmed by 1 base and the J gene end by 1 base; junction bases not matched to a gene: 7. This CDR3 is CASSQAMTGGGTDTQYF. Written as DNA, the CDR3 is TGTGCCAGCAGCCAAGCCATGACGGGGGGGGGCACAGATACGCAGTATTTT.

The rearrangement links TRBV6-4 to TRBJ1-5; the match to TRBD1 covers 8 bases. Trimming at V came to 0 bases and at J to 6 bases, leaving 4 bases not matched to a gene. The CDR3 has 15 residues. Germline V lookup: CDR1 MRHNA, CDR2 SNTAGT. The CDR3 DNA is TGTGCCAGCAGTGACTCGTCAGGGGGCAGTCAGCCCCAGCATTTT. Protein sequence: CASSDSSGGSQPQHF.

The chain recombines TRBV5-6 with TRBJ2-7; D is possibly TRBD1 (6 bases). CDR3 length equals 15 residues. V was trimmed by 3 bases and J by 2 bases, leaving 15 bases between them. Per germline, CDR1 SGHDT and CDR2 YYEEEE. CDR3 DNA sequence: TGTGCCAGCAGCTGGGGGCCTGCCGGGGCCTACGAGCAGTACTTC. It specifies CASSWGPAGAYEQYF. Variable domain in full (rest from reference TRBV5-6 and TRBJ2-7): DAGVTQSPTHLIKTRGQQVTLRCSPKSGHDTVSWYQQALGQGPQFIFQYYEEEERQRGNFPDRFSGHQFPNYSSELNVNALLLGDSALYLCASSWGPAGAYEQYFGPGTRLTVT.

This clone showed up just a few times. V usage is TRBV5-4 and J usage is TRBJ1-1; perhaps TRBD1 as D (6 bases). CDR3 length equals 13 residues. Germline assignment: CDR1 SGHNT and CDR2 YYREEE (reference sequence). V was trimmed by 4 bases and J by 7 bases, leaving 14 bases between them. The CDR3 DNA reads as TGTGCCAGCAGCAACCCACAGGGATTTGAAGCTTTCTTT. It translates to CASSNPQGFEAFF.

The rearrangement links TRBV7-9 to TRBJ2-1, with D perhaps matching TRBD2 (6 bases). The CDR3 contains 12 residues. The V end lost 6 bases, the J end lost 7 bases, and 10 bases lay between the germline ends. The V gene's germline CDR1 is SEHNR and CDR2 FQNEAQ (reference sequence). CDR3 in amino acids: CASRGGRNEQFF. CDR3 bases: TGTGCCAGCAGGGGGGGTAGGAATGAGCAGTTCTTC.

The rearrangement joins TRBV19 to TRBJ1-2; D gene unclear. Germline V gives CDR1 LNHDA, CDR2 SQIVND (reference sequence). Trimming stripped 5 bases from V and 0 bases from J, with 10 bases between. The CDR3 spans 14 residues. The CDR3 sequence is CASSLMTPNYGYTF. The CDR3 nucleotides read TGTGCCAGTAGTTTGATGACACCTAACTATGGCTACACCTTC.

This clone came up a few times. The chain combines TRBV6-5 with TRBJ1-6; TRBD1 matches at 7 bases. From germline, CDR1 is MNHEY and CDR2 SVGAGI. J lost 7 bases, V lost 6 bases, and 6 bases had no gene match. The CDR3 runs to 14 residues. CDR3: CASRKTGRNSPLHF. CDR3 nucleotide sequence: TGTGCCAGCAGAAAGACAGGGAGGAATTCACCCCTCCACTTT.

This clone was picked up a small number of times. The CDR3 region has the DNA TGTGCCAGCTATACTAAAATCGGGGGCACTGAAGCTTTCTTT. Protein product: CASYTKIGGTEAFF. The chain links TRBV27 to TRBJ1-1, with D perhaps matching TRBD1 (5 bases). V lost 8 bases and J 4 bases, leaving 17 bases between the germline ends. Germline V gene lookup returns CDR1 MNHEY and CDR2 SMNVEV (reference sequence). The CDR3 is made up of 14 amino acids.

This chain uses TRBV6-1 with TRBJ2-2; 8 positions match TRBD1. V dropped 8 bases and J dropped 5; count of bases not matched to a gene: 10. CDR1 and CDR2 (germline): MNHNS, SASEGT. This CDR3 region has 15 residues. The CDR3 loop reads CASDLGRGQTGELFF. The CDR3 coding sequence is TGTGCCAGCGATTTGGGCAGGGGGCAAACCGGGGAGCTGTTTTTT.

The chain carries TRBV29-1 and TRBJ1-1, with D uncertain. CDR1 is SQVTM, CDR2 ANQGSEA, per germline. The CDR3 sequence is 11 residues long. Trimming removed 3 bases at V and 5 bases at J, with 7 bases between. CDR3 nucleotides: TGCAGCGTTGACGTTGGGACTGAAGCTTTCTTT. Its translation: CSVDVGTEAFF.

This clone has a handful of counts. This chain links TRBV19 with TRBJ1-2, with D perhaps matching TRBD1 (6 bases). The CDR3 runs 14 residues. The germline V gene encodes CDR1 LNHDA and CDR2 SQIVND (reference sequence). Between the trimmed V and J ends, which lost 8 bases and 2 bases, there was a span of 15 bases. As DNA, the CDR3 is TGTGCCAGTCAGGGGAGGTCGGCGAACTATGGCTACACCTTC. It is translated as CASQGRSANYGYTF. The whole variable domain, filled in from reference TRBV19 and TRBJ1-2, reads DGGITQSPKYLFRKEGQNVTLSCEQNLNHDAMYWYRQDPGQGLRLIYYSQIVNDFQKGDIAEGYSVSREKKESFPLTVTSAQKNPTAFYLCASQGRSANYGYTFGSGTRLTVV.

V and J are TRBV11-2 and TRBJ2-1; D ambiguous. The V gene's germline CDR1 is SGHAT and CDR2 FQNNGV. The V end lost 0 bases, the J end lost 6 bases, and 3 bases lay between the germline ends. CDR3 length: 12 residues. In DNA form, the CDR3 reads TGTGCCAGCAGCTTAGAGGCCAATGAGCAGTTCTTC. Translating it yields CASSLEANEQFF. Combining the CDR3 with reference TRBV11-2 and TRBJ2-1 gives the whole variable domain EAGVAQSPRYKIIEKRQSVAFWCNPISGHATLYWYQQILGQGPKLLIQFQNNGVVDDSQLPKDRFSAERLKGVDSTLKIQPAKLEDSAVYLCASSLEANEQFFGPGTRLTVL.